The TCR beta chain under discussion was sequenced for a study of shared clonotypes between healthy human individuals. Turning to the study itself: CD4 naive and CD4 memory each took three plates per donor, while CD8 naive took two and CD8 memory one. Study-level points and caveats: Naive CD4 clonotypes were shared across a few donors at roughly 5%.

To note about this clone: Its antigen is undetermined.

The CDR3 loop spans 17 amino acids. The germline V gene encodes CDR1 MGHRA and CDR2 YSYEKL. Between the trimmed V and J ends, which lost 4 bases and 0 bases, there was a span of 16 bases. This table comes from immunoSEQ multiplex PCR, and its TCRdb copy is limited to in-frame clones, with some not included. The sample includes about 2.3 million clones, more than 85% of them seen just once. Sequencing input: naive CD4+ T cells from PBMCs. Sample subset: CD45RA+ positively selected. This TCR was recovered from a young man in good health. Some clones in this sample may be carry-over from other donors' samples. J is TRBJ1-3 and V is TRBV4-1; D is uncertain. The CDR3 bases are TGCGCCAGCAGCCGATCCCAAAGGACGGTCTCTGGAAACACCATATATTTT. It encodes CASSRSQRTVSGNTIYF.